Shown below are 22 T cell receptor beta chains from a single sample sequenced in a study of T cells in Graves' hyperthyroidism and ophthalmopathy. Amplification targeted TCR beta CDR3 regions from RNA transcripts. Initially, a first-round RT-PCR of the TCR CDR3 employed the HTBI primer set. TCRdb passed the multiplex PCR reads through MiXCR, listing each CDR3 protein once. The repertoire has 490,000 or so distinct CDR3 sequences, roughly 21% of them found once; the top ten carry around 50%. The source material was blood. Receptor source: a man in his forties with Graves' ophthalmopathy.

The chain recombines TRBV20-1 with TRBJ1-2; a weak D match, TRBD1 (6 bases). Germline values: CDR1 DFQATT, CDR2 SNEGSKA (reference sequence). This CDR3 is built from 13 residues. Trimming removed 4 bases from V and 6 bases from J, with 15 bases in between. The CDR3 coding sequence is TGCAGTGCTACGATACAGGGTTTTGATGGCTACACCTTC. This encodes CSATIQGFDGYTF.

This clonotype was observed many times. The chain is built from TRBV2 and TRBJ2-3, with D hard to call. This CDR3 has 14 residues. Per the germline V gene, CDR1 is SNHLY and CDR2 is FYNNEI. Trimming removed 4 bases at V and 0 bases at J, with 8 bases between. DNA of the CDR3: TGTGCCAGCAGTGCTACCTCTAGCACAGATACGCAGTATTTT. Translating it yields CASSATSSTDTQYF.

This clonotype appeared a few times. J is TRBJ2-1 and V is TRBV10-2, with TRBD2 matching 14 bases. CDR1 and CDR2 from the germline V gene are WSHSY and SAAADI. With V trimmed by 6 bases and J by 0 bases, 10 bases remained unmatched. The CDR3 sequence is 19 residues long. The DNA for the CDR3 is TGCGCCAGCAGACTAGGACTAGCGGGGGGCCTGAGCTCCTACAATGAGCAGTTCTTC. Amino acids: CASRLGLAGGLSSYNEQFF.

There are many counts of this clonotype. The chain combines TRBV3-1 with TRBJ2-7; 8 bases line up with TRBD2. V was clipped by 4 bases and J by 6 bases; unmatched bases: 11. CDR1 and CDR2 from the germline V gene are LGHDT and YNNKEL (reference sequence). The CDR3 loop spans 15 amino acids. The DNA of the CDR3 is TGTGCCAGCAGCCCCACCCCCAGCGGGGGTGGCGAGCAGTACTTC. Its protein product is CASSPTPSGGGEQYF.

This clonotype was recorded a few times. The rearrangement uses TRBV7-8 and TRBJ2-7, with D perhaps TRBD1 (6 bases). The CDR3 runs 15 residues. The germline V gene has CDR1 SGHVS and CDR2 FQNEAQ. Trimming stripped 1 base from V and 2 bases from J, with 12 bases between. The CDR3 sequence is CASSLGTAPTYEQYF. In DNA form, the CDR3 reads TGTGCCAGCAGCTTAGGGACAGCCCCCACCTACGAGCAGTACTTC.

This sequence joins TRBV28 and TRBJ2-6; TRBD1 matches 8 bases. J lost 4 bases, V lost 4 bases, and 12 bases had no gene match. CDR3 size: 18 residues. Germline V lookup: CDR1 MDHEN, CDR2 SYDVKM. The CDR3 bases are TGTGCCAGCAGTTCAACAGGGGGGACCCTATTAGGGGCCAACGTCCTGACTTTC. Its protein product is CASSSTGGTLLGANVLTF.

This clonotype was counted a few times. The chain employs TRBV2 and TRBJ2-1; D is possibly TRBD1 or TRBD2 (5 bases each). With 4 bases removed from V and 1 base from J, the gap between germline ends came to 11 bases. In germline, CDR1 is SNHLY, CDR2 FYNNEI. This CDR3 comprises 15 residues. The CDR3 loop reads CASSVRDRSYNEQFF. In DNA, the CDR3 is TGTGCCAGCAGTGTGAGGGACCGTTCCTACAATGAGCAGTTCTTC.

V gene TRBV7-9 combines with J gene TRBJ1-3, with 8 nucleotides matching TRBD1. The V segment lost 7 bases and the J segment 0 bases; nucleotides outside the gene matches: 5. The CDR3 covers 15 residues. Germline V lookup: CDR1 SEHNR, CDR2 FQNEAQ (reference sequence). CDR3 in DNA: TGTGCCAGCATCCAAACAGGGGGCTCTGGAAACACCATATATTTT. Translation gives CASIQTGGSGNTIYF.

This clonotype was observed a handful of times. The CDR3: CAWSLTAQETQYF. DNA of the CDR3: TGTGCCTGGAGTCTCACTGCTCAAGAGACCCAGTACTTC. This rearrangement joins TRBV30 to TRBJ2-5; D gene unclear. Germline V lookup: CDR1 GTSNPN, CDR2 SVGIG (reference sequence). V was trimmed by 2 bases and J by 2 bases, leaving 9 bases between them. The CDR3 runs to 13 residues.

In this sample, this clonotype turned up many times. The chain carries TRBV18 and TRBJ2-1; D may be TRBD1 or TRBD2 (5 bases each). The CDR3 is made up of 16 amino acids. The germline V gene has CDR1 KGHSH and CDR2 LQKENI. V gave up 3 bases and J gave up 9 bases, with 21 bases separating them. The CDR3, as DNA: TGTGCCAGCTCACCTGACTTAGTGGGGGTCTTGGGTGAGCAGTTCTTC. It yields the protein CASSPDLVGVLGEQFF.

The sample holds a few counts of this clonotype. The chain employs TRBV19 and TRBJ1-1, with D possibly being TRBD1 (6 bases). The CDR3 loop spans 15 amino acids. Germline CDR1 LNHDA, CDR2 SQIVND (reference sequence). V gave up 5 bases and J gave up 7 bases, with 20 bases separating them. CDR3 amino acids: CASSQLVIQDSEAFF. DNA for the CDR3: TGTGCCAGTAGTCAATTGGTAATCCAGGACAGTGAAGCTTTCTTT.

The DNA of the CDR3 is TGCGCCAGCAGCCAAGCAGGGGGAAATACGCAGTATTTT. Amino acids: CASSQAGGNTQYF. The rearrangement links TRBV4-1 to TRBJ2-3, with 7 bases matching TRBD1. The CDR3 totals 13 residues. V dropped 1 base and J dropped 7; count of bases not matched to a gene: 2. Looked up from germline, CDR1 is MGHRA and CDR2 is YSYEKL.

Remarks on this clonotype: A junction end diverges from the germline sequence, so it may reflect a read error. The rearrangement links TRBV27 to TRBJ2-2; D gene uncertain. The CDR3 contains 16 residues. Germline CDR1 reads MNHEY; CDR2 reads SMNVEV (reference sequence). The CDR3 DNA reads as TGTGCCACCAGTGATGAGACAAAACCCAACATCGGGGAGCTGTTTTTT. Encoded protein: CATSDETKPNIGELFF.

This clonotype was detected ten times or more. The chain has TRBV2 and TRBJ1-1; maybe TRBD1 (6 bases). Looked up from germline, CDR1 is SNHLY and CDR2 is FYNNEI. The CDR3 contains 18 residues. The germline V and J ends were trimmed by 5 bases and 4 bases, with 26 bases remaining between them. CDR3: CASSPSLFSQGWSTEAFF. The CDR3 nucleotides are TGTGCCAGCAGTCCCTCCCTTTTTTCACAGGGTTGGAGCACTGAAGCTTTCTTT.

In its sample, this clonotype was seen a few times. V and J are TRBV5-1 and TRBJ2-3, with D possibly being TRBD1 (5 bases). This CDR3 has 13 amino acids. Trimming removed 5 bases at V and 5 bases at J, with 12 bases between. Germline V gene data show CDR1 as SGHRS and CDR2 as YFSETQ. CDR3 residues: CASRTETGDTQYF. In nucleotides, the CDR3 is TGCGCCAGCAGAACTGAAACAGGAGATACGCAGTATTTT.

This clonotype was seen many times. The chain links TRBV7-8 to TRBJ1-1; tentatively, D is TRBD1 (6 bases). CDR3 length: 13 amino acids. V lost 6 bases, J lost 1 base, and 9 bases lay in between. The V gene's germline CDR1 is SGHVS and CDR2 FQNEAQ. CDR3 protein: CASSWGQNTEAFF. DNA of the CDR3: TGTGCCAGCAGTTGGGGACAGAACACTGAAGCTTTCTTT.

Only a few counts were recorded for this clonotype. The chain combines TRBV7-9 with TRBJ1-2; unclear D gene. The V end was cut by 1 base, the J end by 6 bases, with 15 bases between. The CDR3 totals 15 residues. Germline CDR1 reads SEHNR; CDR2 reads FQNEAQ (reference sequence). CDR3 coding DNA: TGTGCCAGCAGCTTAGTGTCAGAAAGAAGGAATGGCTACACCTTC. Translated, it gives CASSLVSERRNGYTF. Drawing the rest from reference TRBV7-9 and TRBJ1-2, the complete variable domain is DTGVSQNPRHKITKRGQNVTFRCDPISEHNRLYWYRQTLGQGPEFLTYFQNEAQLEKSRLLSDRFSAERPKGSFSTLEIQRTEQGDSAMYLCASSLVSERRNGYTFGSGTRLTVV.

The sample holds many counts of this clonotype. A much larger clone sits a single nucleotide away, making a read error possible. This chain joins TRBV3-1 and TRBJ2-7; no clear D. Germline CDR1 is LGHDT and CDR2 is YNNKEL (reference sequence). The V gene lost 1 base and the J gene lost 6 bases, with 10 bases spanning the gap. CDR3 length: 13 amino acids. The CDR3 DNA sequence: TGTGCCAGCAGCCAAGTGAACAGCTGCGAGCAGTACTTC. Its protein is CASSQVNSCEQYF.

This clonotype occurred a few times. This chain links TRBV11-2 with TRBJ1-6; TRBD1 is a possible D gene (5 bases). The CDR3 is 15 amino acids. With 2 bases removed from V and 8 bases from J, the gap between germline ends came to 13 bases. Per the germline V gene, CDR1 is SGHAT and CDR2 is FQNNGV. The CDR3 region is CASSLRGGGDSPLHF. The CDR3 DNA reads TGTGCCAGCAGCTTAAGGGGTGGGGGTGATTCACCCCTCCACTTT.

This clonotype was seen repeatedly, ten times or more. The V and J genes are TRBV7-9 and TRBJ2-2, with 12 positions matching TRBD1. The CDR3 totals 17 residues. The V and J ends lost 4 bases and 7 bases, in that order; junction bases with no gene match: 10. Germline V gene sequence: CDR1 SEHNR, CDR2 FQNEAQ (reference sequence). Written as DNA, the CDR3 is TGTGCCAGCAGCTCACCACCGGGACAGGGGGCCAGCGGGGAGCTGTTTTTT. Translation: CASSSPPGQGASGELFF.

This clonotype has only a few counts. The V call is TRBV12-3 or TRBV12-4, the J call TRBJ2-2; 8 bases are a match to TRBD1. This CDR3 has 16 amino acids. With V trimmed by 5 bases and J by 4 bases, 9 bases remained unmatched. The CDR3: CASSRQGARGTGELFF. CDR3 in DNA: TGTGCCAGCAGTCGCCAGGGGGCGCGGGGCACCGGGGAGCTGTTTTTT.

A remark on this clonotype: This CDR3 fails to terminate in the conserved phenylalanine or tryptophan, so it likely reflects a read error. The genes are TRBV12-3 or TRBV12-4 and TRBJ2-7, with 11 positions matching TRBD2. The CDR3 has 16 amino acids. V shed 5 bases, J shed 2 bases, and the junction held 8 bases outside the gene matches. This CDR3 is CASSPPGLAGTYEQYS. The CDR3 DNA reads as TGTGCCAGCAGTCCGCCCGGACTAGCGGGCACCTACGAGCAGTACTCC.